The sequence of this TCR beta chain was determined in a study of shared clonotypes between healthy human individuals. Study conclusions and caveats: Naive subsets, compared against memory subsets, generally had larger estimated richness values. In contrast to clonotypes shared by all four donors, non-shared clonotypes had lower generation probabilities.

Germline assignment: CDR1 KGHSH and CDR2 LQKENI. V lost 3 bases and J 0 bases, leaving 15 bases between the germline ends. The CDR3 consists of 17 residues. Participating donors were healthy, HIV-negative adults free of recent acute infections or vaccinations. With respect to this clone: Its antigen remains unidentified.

Deep level was the assay's run setting. The assay was immunoSEQ multiplex PCR, and TCRdb's table has in-frame clones only and misses some. This table holds a few hundred thousand clones, around 97% found once. The chain links TRBV18 to TRBJ1-3, with D perhaps matching TRBD1 (6 bases). The sequence derives from a woman aged 25 to 39 in good health. The sequenced material came from naive CD4+ T cells sorted from blood. Documented subset: CD45RA+ positively selected. The CDR3 DNA is TGTGCCAGCTCACCCAATGAAAGGGACAACTCTGGAAACACCATATATTTT. Its translation is CASSPNERDNSGNTIYF.